This T cell receptor beta chain was captured in a study of beta chain features in type 1 diabetes. Study at large: Examination covered around 98 million sorted cells spanning all samples.

Findings and limits, study-wide: PCR may have favored shorter templates equally in patients and controls. A moderate, significant TCRB CDR3 shortening appeared in type 1 diabetes across four CD4+ subsets.

The CDR3 is made up of 10 amino acids. The V gene's germline CDR1 is GTSNPN and CDR2 SVGIG (reference sequence). The study reverse transcribed the entire isolated RNA, so it sequenced expressed TCRB transcripts. Repertoires were generated with immunoSEQ multiplex PCR, while TCRdb's copy carries only in-frame clones and drops some. There are approximately 250,000 clones in the sample; approximately 10% occur only once, and approximately 0.017% lies in the top ten. Remarks on this clone: The target antigen is unknown. A junction boundary mismatches the germline segment, possibly from a read error.

This clonotype was obtained from a man aged 30 to 45 with type 1 diabetes. J is TRBJ2-5 and V is TRBV30; 9 bases are shared with TRBD2. The sequenced sample consisted of naive CD4+ T cells from blood. The CDR3 DNA reads TGCGCGGGGGGGGAGGAGACCCAGTACTTC. Translated: CAGGEETQYF.